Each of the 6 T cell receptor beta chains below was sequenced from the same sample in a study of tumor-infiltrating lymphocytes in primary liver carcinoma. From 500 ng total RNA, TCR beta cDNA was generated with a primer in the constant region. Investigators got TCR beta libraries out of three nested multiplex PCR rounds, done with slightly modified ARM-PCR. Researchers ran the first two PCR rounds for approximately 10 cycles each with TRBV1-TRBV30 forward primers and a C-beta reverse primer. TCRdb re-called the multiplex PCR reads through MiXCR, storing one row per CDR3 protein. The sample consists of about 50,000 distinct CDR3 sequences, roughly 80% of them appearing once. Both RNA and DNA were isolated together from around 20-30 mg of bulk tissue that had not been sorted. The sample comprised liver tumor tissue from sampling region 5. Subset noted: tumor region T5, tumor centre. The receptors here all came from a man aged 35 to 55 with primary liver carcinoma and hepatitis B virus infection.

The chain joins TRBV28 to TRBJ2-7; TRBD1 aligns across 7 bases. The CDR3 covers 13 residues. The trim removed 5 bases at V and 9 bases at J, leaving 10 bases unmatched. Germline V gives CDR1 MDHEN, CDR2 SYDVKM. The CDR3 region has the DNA TGTGCCAGCAGTGTACAGGGGCCAGTGGGGCAGTACTTC. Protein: CASSVQGPVGQYF.

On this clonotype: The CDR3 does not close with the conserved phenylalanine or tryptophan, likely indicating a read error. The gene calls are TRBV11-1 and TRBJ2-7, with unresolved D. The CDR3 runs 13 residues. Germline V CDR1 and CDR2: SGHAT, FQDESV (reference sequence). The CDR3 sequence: CASMGKRSYKQYS. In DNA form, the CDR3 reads TGTGCCAGCATGGGGAAGCGATCCTACAAGCAGTACTCC.

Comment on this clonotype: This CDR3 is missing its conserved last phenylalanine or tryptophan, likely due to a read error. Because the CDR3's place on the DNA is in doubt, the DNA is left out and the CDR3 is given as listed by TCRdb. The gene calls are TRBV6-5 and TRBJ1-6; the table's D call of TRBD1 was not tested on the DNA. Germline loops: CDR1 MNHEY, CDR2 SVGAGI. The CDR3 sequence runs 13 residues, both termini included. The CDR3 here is CASRPRGNSPIHS.

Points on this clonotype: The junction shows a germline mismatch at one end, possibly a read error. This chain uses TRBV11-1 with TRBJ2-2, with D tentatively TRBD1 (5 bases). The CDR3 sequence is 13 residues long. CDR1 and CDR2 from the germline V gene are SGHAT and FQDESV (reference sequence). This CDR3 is CTSSFWGTGELFF. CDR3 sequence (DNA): TGTACCAGCAGCTTTTGGGGCACCGGAGAGCTGTTTTTT. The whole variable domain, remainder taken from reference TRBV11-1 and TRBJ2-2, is EAEVAQSPRYKITEKSQAVAFWCDPISGHATLYWYRQILGQGPELLVQFQDESVVDDSQLPKDRFSAERLKGVDSTLKIQPAELGDSAMYLCTSSFWGTGELFFGEGSRLTVL.

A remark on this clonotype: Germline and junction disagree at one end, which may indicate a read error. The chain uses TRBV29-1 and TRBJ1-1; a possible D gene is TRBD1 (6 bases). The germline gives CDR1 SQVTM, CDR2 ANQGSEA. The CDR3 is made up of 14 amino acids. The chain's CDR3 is CCVLRTDSNSEAFF. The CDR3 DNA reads TGCTGCGTTCTTAGGACAGACAGCAACTCTGAAGCTTTCTTT.

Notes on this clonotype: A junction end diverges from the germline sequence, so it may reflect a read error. The CDR3 DNA follows: TGTACCAGCATTGCCCCCCTATATGACTACACCTTC. This codes for CTSIAPLYDYTF. V and J are TRBV6-1 and TRBJ1-2, with D unclear. Germline loops: CDR1 MNHNS, CDR2 SASEGT. The CDR3 contains 12 residues.